Sequencing of this TCR beta chain was carried out in a study of shared clonotypes between healthy human individuals. About the research overall: For every donor, three CD4 naive, three CD4 memory, two CD8 naive and one CD8 memory plates were used. Study-wide results and caveats: When compared with the clonotypes that were shared by all four sorted-subset donors, the non-shared clonotypes turned out to have lower generation probabilities. Only blood was sampled; tissue repertoires likely differ.

Data came from immunoSEQ multiplex PCR; TCRdb stores just in-frame clones and leaves some out. This table has more than 1.2 million clones, approximately 98.5% appearing once. In the case of this clone: The target antigen is unknown.

The sequence was collected from a man younger than 45 in good health. Sequencing was done on a sample of naive CD4+ T cells sorted from blood. Subset defined: CD45RA+ positively selected.

The CDR3 nucleotides read TGTGCCAGCAGTTTATATTCTATGGGGGGCTACACCTTC. Its protein is CASSLYSMGGYTF. V gene TRBV28 combines with J gene TRBJ1-2; no reliable D call. The germline V gene encodes CDR1 MDHEN and CDR2 SYDVKM. V was pared by 1 base and J by 8 bases, with 11 bases between. CDR3 length equals 13 residues.